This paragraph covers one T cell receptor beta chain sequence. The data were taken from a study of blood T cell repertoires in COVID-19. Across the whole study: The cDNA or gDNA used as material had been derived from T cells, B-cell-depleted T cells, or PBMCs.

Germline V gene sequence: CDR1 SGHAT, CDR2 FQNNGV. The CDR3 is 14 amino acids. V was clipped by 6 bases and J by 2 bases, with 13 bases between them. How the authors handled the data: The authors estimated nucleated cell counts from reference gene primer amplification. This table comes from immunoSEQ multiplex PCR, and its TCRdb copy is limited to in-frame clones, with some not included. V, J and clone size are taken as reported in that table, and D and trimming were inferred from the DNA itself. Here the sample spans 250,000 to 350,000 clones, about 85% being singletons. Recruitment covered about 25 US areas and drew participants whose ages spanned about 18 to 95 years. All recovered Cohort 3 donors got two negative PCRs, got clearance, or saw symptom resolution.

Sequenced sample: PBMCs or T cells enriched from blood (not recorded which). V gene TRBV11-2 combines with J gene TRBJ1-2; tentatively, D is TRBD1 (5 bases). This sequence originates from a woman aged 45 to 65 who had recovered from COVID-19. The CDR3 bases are TGTGCCAGCAGACCCCCAGGGCGCAACTATGGCTACACCTTC. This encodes CASRPPGRNYGYTF. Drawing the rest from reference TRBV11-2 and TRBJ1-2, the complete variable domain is EAGVAQSPRYKIIEKRQSVAFWCNPISGHATLYWYQQILGQGPKLLIQFQNNGVVDDSQLPKDRFSAERLKGVDSTLKIQPAKLEDSAVYLCASRPPGRNYGYTFGSGTRLTVV.